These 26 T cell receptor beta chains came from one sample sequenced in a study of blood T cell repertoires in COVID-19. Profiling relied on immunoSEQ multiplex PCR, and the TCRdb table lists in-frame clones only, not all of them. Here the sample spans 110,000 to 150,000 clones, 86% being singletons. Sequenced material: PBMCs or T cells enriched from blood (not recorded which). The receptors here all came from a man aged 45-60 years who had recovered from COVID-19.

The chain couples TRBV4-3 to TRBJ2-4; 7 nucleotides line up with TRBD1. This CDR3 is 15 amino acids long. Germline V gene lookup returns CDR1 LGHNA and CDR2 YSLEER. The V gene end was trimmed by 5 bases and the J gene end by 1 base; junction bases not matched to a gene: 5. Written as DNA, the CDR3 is TGCGCCAGCAGCTCTACAGGGGATGCCAAAAACATTCAGTACTTC. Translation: CASSSTGDAKNIQYF.

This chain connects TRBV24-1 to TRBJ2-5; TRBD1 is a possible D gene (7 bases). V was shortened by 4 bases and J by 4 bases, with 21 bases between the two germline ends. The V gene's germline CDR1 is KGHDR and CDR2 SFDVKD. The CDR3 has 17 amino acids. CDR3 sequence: CATSDRQGRGVRETQYF. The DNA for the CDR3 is TGTGCCACCAGTGACCGACAGGGTAGGGGGGTAAGAGAGACCCAGTACTTC.

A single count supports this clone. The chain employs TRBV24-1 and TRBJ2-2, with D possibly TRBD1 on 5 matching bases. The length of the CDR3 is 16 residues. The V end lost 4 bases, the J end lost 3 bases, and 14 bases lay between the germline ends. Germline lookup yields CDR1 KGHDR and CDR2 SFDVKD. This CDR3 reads CATSETGSLDTGELFF. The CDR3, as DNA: TGTGCCACCAGTGAAACAGGCTCCTTAGACACCGGGGAGCTGTTTTTT.

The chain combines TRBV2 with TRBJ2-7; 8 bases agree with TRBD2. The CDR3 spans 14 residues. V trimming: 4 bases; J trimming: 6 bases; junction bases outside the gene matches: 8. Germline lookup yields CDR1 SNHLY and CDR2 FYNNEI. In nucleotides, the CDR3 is TGTGCCAGCAGTGTTGCGGGAGGTATAAGCGAGCAGTACTTC. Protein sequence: CASSVAGGISEQYF.

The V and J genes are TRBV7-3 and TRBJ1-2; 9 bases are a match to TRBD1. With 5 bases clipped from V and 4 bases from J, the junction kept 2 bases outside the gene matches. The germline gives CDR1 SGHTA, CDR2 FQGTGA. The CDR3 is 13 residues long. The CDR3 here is CASSPTGGYGYTF. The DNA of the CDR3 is TGTGCCAGCAGCCCGACAGGGGGCTATGGCTACACCTTC.

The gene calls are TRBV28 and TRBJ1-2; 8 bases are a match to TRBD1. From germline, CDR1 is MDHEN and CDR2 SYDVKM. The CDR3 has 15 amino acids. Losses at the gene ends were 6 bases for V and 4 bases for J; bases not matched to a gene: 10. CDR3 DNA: TGTGCCAGCAGATCACAGGGGGGCACAACCTATGGCTACACCTTC. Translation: CASRSQGGTTYGYTF.

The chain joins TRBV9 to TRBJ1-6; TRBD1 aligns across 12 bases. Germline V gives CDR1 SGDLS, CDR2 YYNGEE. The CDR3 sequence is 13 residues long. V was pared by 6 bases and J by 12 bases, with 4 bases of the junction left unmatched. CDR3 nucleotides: TGTGCCAGCACGGGACAGGGGGCGAGACCCCTCCACTTT. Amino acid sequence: CASTGQGARPLHF.

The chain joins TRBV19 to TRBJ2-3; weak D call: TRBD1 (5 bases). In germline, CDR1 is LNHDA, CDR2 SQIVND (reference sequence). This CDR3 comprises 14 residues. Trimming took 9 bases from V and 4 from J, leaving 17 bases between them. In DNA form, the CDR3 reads TGTGCCAGCTCTCAGGGAATCGACGCAGATACGCAGTATTTT. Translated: CASSQGIDADTQYF. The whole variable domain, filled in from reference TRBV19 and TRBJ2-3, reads DGGITQSPKYLFRKEGQNVTLSCEQNLNHDAMYWYRQDPGQGLRLIYYSQIVNDFQKGDIAEGYSVSREKKESFPLTVTSAQKNPTAFYLCASSQGIDADTQYFGPGTRLTVL.

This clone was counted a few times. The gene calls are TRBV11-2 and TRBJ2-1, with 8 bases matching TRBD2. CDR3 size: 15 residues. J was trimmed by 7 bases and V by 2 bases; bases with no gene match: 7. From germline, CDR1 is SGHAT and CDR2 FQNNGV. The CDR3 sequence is CASSLSGSFLNEQFF. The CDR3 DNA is TGTGCCAGCAGCTTAAGCGGGAGCTTTTTGAATGAGCAGTTCTTC. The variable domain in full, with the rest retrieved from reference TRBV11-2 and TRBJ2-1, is EAGVAQSPRYKIIEKRQSVAFWCNPISGHATLYWYQQILGQGPKLLIQFQNNGVVDDSQLPKDRFSAERLKGVDSTLKIQPAKLEDSAVYLCASSLSGSFLNEQFFGPGTRLTVL.

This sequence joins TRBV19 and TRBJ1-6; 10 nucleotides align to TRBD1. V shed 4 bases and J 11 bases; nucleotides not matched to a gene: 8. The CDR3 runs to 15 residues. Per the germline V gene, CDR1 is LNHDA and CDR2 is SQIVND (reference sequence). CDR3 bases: TGTGCCAGTAGTACGACAGGGGGCGGAGGTCCACCCCTCCACTTT. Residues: CASSTTGGGGPPLHF.

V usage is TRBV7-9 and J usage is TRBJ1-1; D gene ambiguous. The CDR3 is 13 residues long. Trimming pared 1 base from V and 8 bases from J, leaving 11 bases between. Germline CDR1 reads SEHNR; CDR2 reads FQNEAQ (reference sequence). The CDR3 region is CASSLVAVSEAFF. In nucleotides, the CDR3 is TGTGCCAGCAGCTTAGTGGCAGTCTCGGAAGCTTTCTTT. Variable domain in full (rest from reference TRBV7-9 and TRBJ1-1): DTGVSQNPRHKITKRGQNVTFRCDPISEHNRLYWYRQTLGQGPEFLTYFQNEAQLEKSRLLSDRFSAERPKGSFSTLEIQRTEQGDSAMYLCASSLVAVSEAFFGQGTRLTVV.

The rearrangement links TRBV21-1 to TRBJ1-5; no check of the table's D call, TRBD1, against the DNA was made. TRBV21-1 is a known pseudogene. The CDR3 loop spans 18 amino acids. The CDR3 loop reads CASEPETGGEHSNQPQHF. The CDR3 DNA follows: TGTGCCAGCGAGCCTGAGACAGGGGGGGAGCATAGCAATCAGCCCCAGCATTTT.

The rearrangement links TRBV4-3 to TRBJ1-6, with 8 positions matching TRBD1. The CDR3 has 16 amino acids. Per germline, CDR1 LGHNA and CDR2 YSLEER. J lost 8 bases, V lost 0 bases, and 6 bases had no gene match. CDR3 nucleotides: TGCGCCAGCAGCCAAGAGGCAGGGGGCCGATATTCACCCCTCCACTTT. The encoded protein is CASSQEAGGRYSPLHF.

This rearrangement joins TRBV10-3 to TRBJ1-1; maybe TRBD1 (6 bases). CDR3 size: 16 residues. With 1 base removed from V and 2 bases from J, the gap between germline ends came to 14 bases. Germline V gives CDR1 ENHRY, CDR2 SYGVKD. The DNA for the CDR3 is TGTGCCATCAGTGAGTATAATGGGGGCGACAACACTGAAGCTTTCTTT. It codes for CAISEYNGGDNTEAFF.

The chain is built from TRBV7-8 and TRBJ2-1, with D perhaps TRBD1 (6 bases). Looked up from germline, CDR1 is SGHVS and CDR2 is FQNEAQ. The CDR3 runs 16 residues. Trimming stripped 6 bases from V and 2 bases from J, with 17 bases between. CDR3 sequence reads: CASSPNRAGAYNEQFF. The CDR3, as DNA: TGTGCCAGCAGTCCAAACAGGGCTGGTGCCTACAATGAGCAGTTCTTC. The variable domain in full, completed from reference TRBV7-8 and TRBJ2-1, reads GAGVSQSPRYKVAKRGQDVALRCDPISGHVSLFWYQQALGQGPEFLTYFQNEAQLDKSGLPSDRFFAERPEGSVSTLKIQRTQQEDSAVYLCASSPNRAGAYNEQFFGPGTRLTVL.

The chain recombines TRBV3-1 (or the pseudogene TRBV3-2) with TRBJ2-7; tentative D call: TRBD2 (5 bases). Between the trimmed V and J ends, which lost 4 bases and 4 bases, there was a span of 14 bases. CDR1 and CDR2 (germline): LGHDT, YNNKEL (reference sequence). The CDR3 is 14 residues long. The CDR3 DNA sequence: TGTGCCAGCAGCCTCTTTGGTGGCGGGTACGAGCAGTACTTC. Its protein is CASSLFGGGYEQYF.

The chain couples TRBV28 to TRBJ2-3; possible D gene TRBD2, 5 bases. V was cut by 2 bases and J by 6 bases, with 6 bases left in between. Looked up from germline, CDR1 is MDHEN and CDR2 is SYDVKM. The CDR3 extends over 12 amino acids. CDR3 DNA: TGTGCCAGCAGTTTAGGGAGCGATACGCAGTATTTT. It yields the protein CASSLGSDTQYF.

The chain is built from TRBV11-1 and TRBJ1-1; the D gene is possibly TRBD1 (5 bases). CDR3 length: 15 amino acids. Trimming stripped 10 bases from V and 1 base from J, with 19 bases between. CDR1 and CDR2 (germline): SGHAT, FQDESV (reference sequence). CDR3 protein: CANLTRGRANTEAFF. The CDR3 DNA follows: TGTGCCAACCTAACAAGGGGCAGGGCGAACACTGAAGCTTTCTTT.

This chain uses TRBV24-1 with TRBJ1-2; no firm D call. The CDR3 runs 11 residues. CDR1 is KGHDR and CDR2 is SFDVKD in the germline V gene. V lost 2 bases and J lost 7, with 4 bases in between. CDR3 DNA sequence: TGTGCCACCAGTGATTACGGTGGCTACACCTTC. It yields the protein CATSDYGGYTF.

The CDR3 nucleotides read TGTGCCAGCAGCCAATTGCAGGTCGCGGGAGGTGGCGAGCAGTACTTC. Translating it yields CASSQLQVAGGGEQYF. This rearrangement joins TRBV3-1 (or the pseudogene TRBV3-2) to TRBJ2-7; 8 bases align to TRBD2. This CDR3 comprises 16 residues. Germline V gene data show CDR1 as LGHDT and CDR2 as YNNKEL (reference sequence). V dropped 2 bases and J dropped 6; count of bases not matched to a gene: 12.

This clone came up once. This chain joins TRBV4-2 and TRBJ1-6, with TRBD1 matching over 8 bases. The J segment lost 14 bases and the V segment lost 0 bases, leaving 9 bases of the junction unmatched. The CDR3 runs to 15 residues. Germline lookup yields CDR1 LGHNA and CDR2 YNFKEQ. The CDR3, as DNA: TGTGCCAGCAGCCAAGACAGGGGGCCCGTTCGAGCCCTCCACTTT. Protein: CASSQDRGPVRALHF.

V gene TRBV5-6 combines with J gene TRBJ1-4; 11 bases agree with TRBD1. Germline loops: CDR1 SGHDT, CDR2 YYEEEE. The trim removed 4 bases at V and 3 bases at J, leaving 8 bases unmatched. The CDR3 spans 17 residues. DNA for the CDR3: TGTGCCAGCAGCGCGGACAGGGGGCGCCCAGCTAATGAAAAACTGTTTTTT. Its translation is CASSADRGRPANEKLFF. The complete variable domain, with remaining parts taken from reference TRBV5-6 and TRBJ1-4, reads DAGVTQSPTHLIKTRGQQVTLRCSPKSGHDTVSWYQQALGQGPQFIFQYYEEEERQRGNFPDRFSGHQFPNYSSELNVNALLLGDSALYLCASSADRGRPANEKLFFGSGTQLSVL.

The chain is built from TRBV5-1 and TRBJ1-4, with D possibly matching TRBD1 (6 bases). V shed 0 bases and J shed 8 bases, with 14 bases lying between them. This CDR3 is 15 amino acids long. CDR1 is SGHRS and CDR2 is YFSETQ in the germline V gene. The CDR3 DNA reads TGCGCCAGCAGCTTGGCGGGGGGCTTAAGGGAAAAACTGTTTTTT. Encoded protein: CASSLAGGLREKLFF.

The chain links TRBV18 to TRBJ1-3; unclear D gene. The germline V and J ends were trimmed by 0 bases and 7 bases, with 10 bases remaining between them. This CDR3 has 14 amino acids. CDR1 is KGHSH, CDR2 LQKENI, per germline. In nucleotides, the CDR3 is TGTGCCAGCTCACCACCGGTGGGAGCCAACACCATATATTTT. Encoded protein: CASSPPVGANTIYF.

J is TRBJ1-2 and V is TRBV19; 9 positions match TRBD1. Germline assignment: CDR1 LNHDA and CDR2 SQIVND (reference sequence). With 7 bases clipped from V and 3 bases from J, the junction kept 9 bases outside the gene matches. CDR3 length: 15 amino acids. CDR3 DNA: TGTGCCAGTATTTTCCGCCGGGACAGGGACTATGGCTACACCTTC. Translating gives CASIFRRDRDYGYTF. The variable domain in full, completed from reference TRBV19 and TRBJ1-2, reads DGGITQSPKYLFRKEGQNVTLSCEQNLNHDAMYWYRQDPGQGLRLIYYSQIVNDFQKGDIAEGYSVSREKKESFPLTVTSAQKNPTAFYLCASIFRRDRDYGYTFGSGTRLTVV.

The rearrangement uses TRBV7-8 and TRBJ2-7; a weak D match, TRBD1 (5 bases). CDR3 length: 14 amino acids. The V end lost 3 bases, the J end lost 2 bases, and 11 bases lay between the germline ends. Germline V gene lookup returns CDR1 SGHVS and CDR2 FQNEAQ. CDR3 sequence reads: CASSFQGFTYEQYF. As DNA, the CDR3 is TGTGCCAGCAGCTTTCAGGGTTTCACCTACGAGCAGTACTTC.